One sample yielded the 5 T cell receptor beta chains listed below, sequenced in a study of OX40 agonist ivuxolimab in advanced cancers. Using immunoSEQ multiplex PCR, the repertoire was profiled, and TCRdb retains in-frame clones only, with some absent. The sample lists 75,000 to 100,000 clones, about nine tenths occurring once. Sequences were derived from CD4+ or CD8+ T cells sorted from blood, sampled in a trial of the OX40 agonist ivuxolimab. The receptors originated from an adult with an advanced solid tumor such as melanoma, head and neck, liver or kidney cancer.

V usage is TRBV19 and J usage is TRBJ1-1; D gene ambiguous. Deletions cut 2 bases from V and 3 bases from J, with 7 bases between. There are 13 residues in the CDR3. Germline CDR1 reads LNHDA; CDR2 reads SQIVND (reference sequence). CDR3 in DNA: TGTGCCAGTAGTATAAATGTCCACACTGAAGCTTTCTTT. This sequence encodes CASSINVHTEAFF.

The rearrangement joins TRBV7-9 to TRBJ2-1; D is unresolved. The CDR3 has 14 amino acids. Trimming removed 8 bases at V and 0 bases at J, with 11 bases between. From germline, CDR1 is SEHNR and CDR2 FQNEAQ (reference sequence). Here the CDR3 reads CASATPGSYNEQFF. The CDR3, as DNA: TGTGCCAGCGCCACCCCAGGCTCCTACAATGAGCAGTTCTTC.

The rearrangement uses TRBV30 and TRBJ1-1, with TRBD1 matching over 11 bases. With V trimmed by 1 base and J by 8 bases, 3 bases remained unmatched. This CDR3 has 13 amino acids. Germline loops: CDR1 GTSNPN, CDR2 SVGIG (reference sequence). In DNA, the CDR3 is TGTGCCTGGAGTGGTTGGACAGGGGGCGAAGCTTTCTTT. Translation: CAWSGWTGGEAFF.

The chain couples TRBV9 to TRBJ1-1; TRBD1 is a possible D gene (5 bases). Looked up from germline, CDR1 is SGDLS and CDR2 is YYNGEE. V gave up 2 bases and J gave up 8 bases, with 19 bases separating them. CDR3 length equals 15 residues. CDR3 in amino acids: CASSVDGGGLREAFF. Here the CDR3 DNA reads TGTGCCAGCAGCGTGGACGGGGGTGGACTGAGGGAAGCTTTCTTT.

In nucleotides, the CDR3 is TGTGCCAGCAGCTTCACCGGACAGCGCTATGGCTACACCTTC. It translates to CASSFTGQRYGYTF. The chain employs TRBV28 and TRBJ1-2; a possible D gene is TRBD1 (6 bases). V dropped 6 bases and J dropped 4 bases, with 15 bases sitting between them. Germline assignment: CDR1 MDHEN and CDR2 SYDVKM. This CDR3 is built from 14 residues.